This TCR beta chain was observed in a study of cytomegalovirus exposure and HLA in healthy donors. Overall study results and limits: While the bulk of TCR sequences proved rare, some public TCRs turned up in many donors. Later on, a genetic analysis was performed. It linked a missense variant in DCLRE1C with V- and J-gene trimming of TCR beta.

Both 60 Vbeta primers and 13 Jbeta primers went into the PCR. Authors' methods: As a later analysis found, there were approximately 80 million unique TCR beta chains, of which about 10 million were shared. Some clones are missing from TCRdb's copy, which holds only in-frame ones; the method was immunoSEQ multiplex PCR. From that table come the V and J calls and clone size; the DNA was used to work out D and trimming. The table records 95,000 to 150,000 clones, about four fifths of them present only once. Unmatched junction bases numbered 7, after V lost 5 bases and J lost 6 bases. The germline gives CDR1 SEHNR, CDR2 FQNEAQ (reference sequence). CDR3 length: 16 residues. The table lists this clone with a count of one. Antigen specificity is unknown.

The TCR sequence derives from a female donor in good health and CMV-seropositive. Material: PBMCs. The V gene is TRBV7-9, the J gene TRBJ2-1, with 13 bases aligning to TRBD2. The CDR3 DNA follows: TGTGCCAGCAGCCCGCTACTAGCGGGGGGGCTCAATGAGCAGTTCTTC. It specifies CASSPLLAGGLNEQFF.